This TCR beta chain was retrieved from a study of blood T cell repertoires in COVID-19 (TCRdb year 2020). Background for the entire study: Samples covering the acute and convalescent phases of COVID-19 were provided by collaborators in the United States, Italy and Spain. The samples were drawn from two sources: the first 160 participants of the ongoing ImmuneRACE study, and over 950 subjects contributed by 6 global collaborators. The repertoires were released in a freely available public database intended as a resource for research on the immune response to SARS-CoV-2. The material from the prospective study consisted of cDNA or gDNA derived from T cells, B-cell-depleted T cells, or PBMCs. Sample metadata almost always included a de-identified subject ID, COVID-19 status, age in years and sex. Where available, HLA class I and class II types were obtained from metadata supplied by the sample provider rather than from assay-based typing. The dataset comprised deeply sampled blood TCRbeta repertoires from subjects exposed to, actively infected with, or recovered from COVID-19. Study-wide findings and limitations: Clinical and demographic metadata were provided uncurated, with the amount varying by source and participant.

In regard to this clone: The antigen it recognizes is unknown. No much larger clonotype is one base removed from it; base qualities were not supplied.

The immunoSEQ Assay, a bias-controlled multiplex PCR, was used to amplify TCRbeta CDR3 regions from genomic DNA. Turning to the authors' computational methods: The number of nucleated cells in each sample was estimated from the amplification of reference gene primers within the assay. To quantify the absolute abundance of each unique TCRbeta CDR3 rearrangement, sequence reads were collapsed and filtered. For each sample, productive Simpson clonality was calculated by taking the square root of Simpson's diversity index across productive rearrangements. Held by TCRdb, this immuneACCESS table contains in-frame sequences only and omits some clones. Under half of the omission traces to an unresolved V gene where checked; the cause of the rest is unknown. D and trimming were read from the DNA, whereas the V and J calls and clone size are those reported in that table. The sample has about 260,000 clones on record, about 82% of them singletons. Jointly, the top ten make up approximately 2.1% of the sample.

The cysteine opens and the phenylalanine closes a CDR3 of 14 amino acids. Solely the CDR3 DNA is kept, with 42 bases framed from the first base. The CDR1 and CDR2 encoded by the germline V gene (reference sequence) are LGHDT and YNNKEL. Deletion took 5 bases off V and 2 bases off J, with a span of 13 bases between the germline ends. Enrolling through a virtual design, the prospective study's participants ranged in age from roughly 18 to 95 years and lived across some 23 United States geographic areas. To assign participants to cohorts, the prospective study relied on clinical history that participants themselves reported in a screening survey and a study questionnaire. Recovered participants in ImmuneRACE Cohort 3 were defined as having two consecutive negative NP/OP PCR tests, clearance from a healthcare professional, or resolution of symptoms. In the prospective study, whole blood, serum and a nasopharyngeal or oropharyngeal swab were collected from each participant by mobile phlebotomists. Participants in the prospective study had the option to provide additional blood draws and questionnaires over an approximately 2-month period. Before DNA extraction, prospective study blood samples were shipped either frozen or at room temperature.

This clonotype was sampled from a woman between 50 and 59 years old who had recovered from COVID-19. The material sequenced was PBMCs or T cells enriched from blood (not recorded which). The sequence joins TRBV3-1 (or the pseudogene TRBV3-2) to TRBJ2-7; 5 matching bases give a weak D call of TRBD1. The DNA sequence is given as TGTGCCAGCAGCTACCGGACACAGACCTACGAGCAGTACTTC. The resulting protein is CASSYRTQTYEQYF.